This T cell receptor beta chain derives from a study of technical replicates of blood from a handful of donors. Here immunoSEQ multiplex PCR was the method, and the copy in TCRdb shows in-frame clones only, minus some. The data show roughly 90,000 clones, 90% to 96% seen once. The CDR3 loop spans 13 amino acids. Germline V gives CDR1 KGHSH, CDR2 LQKENI. Trimming stripped 11 bases from V and 2 bases from J, with 13 bases between. This receptor was obtained from a human donor in good health. The rearrangement uses TRBV18 and TRBJ1-5; D is unresolved. Specimen: T cells isolated from PBMCs. The chain's CDR3 is CAPRGEGNQPQHF. The CDR3 bases are TGTGCCCCCCGCGGGGAGGGCAATCAGCCCCAGCATTTT.